These 28 T cell receptor beta chains were all obtained from the same sample, sequenced in a study of blood T cell repertoires in COVID-19. TCRdb keeps only in-frame clones here, not all; method: immunoSEQ multiplex PCR. The table lists 250,000 to 300,000 clones, 81% of them singletons. The sequencing sample was made of peripheral blood. The receptors originated from a woman aged 55 to 70 with active or convalescent COVID-19.

The V and J genes are TRBV20-1 and TRBJ2-7; 8 bases line up with TRBD2. The CDR3 extends over 13 amino acids. Trimming cost V 3 bases and J 6 bases; bases outside gene matches: 7. CDR1 DFQATT and CDR2 SNEGSKA come from the germline V gene (reference sequence). This CDR3 is CSASAGGAPEQYF. DNA for the CDR3: TGCAGTGCTAGTGCCGGGGGGGCCCCCGAGCAGTACTTC.

The V and J genes are TRBV4-1 and TRBJ1-1; the match to TRBD1 covers 7 bases. This CDR3 contains 18 residues. Germline values: CDR1 MGHRA, CDR2 YSYEKL. V lost 4 bases to trimming and J lost 1 base; unmatched junction nucleotides: 15. The CDR3 sequence is CASSPRGPQGGSNTEAFF. DNA for the CDR3: TGCGCCAGCAGCCCACGCGGGCCGCAGGGGGGTTCGAACACTGAAGCTTTCTTT.

With regard to this clone: Sequence at one end of the junction differs from germline and may be a read error. The chain carries TRBV5-1 and TRBJ1-3; possibly TRBD1 for D (5 bases). CDR1 SGHRS and CDR2 YFSETQ come from the germline V gene. This CDR3 has 17 amino acids. CDR3 coding DNA: TGCGCCAGCAGCCTCGCCGGGACTGCCCTCTCGGGAAGCACCATATATTTT. This gives the protein CASSLAGTALSGSTIYF.

The CDR3 sequence: CASSYRSGANYGYTF. CDR3 DNA: TGTGCCAGCAGCTACCGGTCAGGGGCGAACTATGGCTACACCTTC. This sequence joins TRBV5-6 and TRBJ1-2, with D possibly matching TRBD1 (6 bases). Looked up from germline, CDR1 is SGHDT and CDR2 is YYEEEE. V lost 3 bases, J lost 2 bases, and 14 bases lay in between. The CDR3 is made up of 15 amino acids.

This clone was counted only a few times. This chain links TRBV19 with TRBJ2-3, with D possibly matching TRBD2 (5 bases). Germline loops: CDR1 LNHDA, CDR2 SQIVND (reference sequence). Trimming left V 3 bases short and J 5 bases short, with 18 bases between. There are 16 residues in the CDR3. The CDR3 DNA sequence: TGTGCCAGTAGTATGGCCTTTACTAGTTTACGAGATACGCAGTATTTT. Translation: CASSMAFTSLRDTQYF.

This chain joins TRBV12-5 and TRBJ2-7; D is unclear. V was trimmed by 0 bases and J by 7 bases, leaving 13 bases between them. The CDR3 totals 14 residues. Germline V CDR1 and CDR2: LGHNT, FRNRAP. Here the CDR3 DNA reads TGTGCTAGTGGTTTGGTACTTTCGGGTGAAGAGCAGTACTTC. It yields the protein CASGLVLSGEEQYF.

The chain joins TRBV6-6 to TRBJ1-6; D unresolved. Germline CDR1 reads MNHNY; CDR2 reads SVGAGI (reference sequence). Trimming stripped 2 bases from V and 6 bases from J, with 8 bases between. The CDR3 runs 14 residues. CDR3 sequence: CASSYMEINSPLHF. The CDR3 nucleotides are TGTGCCAGCAGTTACATGGAGATTAATTCACCCCTCCACTTT.

The chain links TRBV29-1 to TRBJ1-1; 9 bases agree with TRBD1. The CDR3 contains 17 residues. With 4 bases clipped from V and 4 bases from J, the junction kept 16 bases outside the gene matches. The germline CDR1 and CDR2 sequences are SQVTM and ANQGSEA. The CDR3: CSVAYPPGQGISTEAFF. The CDR3 DNA reads as TGCAGCGTTGCTTATCCTCCGGGACAGGGAATAAGCACTGAAGCTTTCTTT.

The chain employs TRBV7-9 and TRBJ1-5, with D hard to call. The CDR3 is 16 residues long. Between the trimmed V and J ends, which lost 1 base and 4 bases, there was a span of 14 bases. The germline CDR1 and CDR2 sequences are SEHNR and FQNEAQ (reference sequence). CDR3: CASSLGSHTGNQPQHF. CDR3 nucleotide sequence: TGTGCCAGCAGCTTAGGTTCCCACACGGGGAATCAGCCCCAGCATTTT. Full variable domain (rest looked up from reference TRBV7-9 and TRBJ1-5): DTGVSQNPRHKITKRGQNVTFRCDPISEHNRLYWYRQTLGQGPEFLTYFQNEAQLEKSRLLSDRFSAERPKGSFSTLEIQRTEQGDSAMYLCASSLGSHTGNQPQHFGDGTRLSIL.

The genes are TRBV5-1 and TRBJ1-1; D gene unclear. This CDR3 comprises 14 residues. Trimming took off 6 bases at V and 0 bases at J, with 12 bases between the two ends. CDR1 is SGHRS and CDR2 is YFSETQ in the germline V gene. DNA of the CDR3: TGCGCCAGCACCCCGCTCCCAGTGAACACTGAAGCTTTCTTT. It specifies CASTPLPVNTEAFF.

The gene calls are TRBV7-3 and TRBJ2-1; 7 bases fit TRBD2. Trimming cost V 1 base and J 0 bases; bases outside gene matches: 3. Germline CDR1 and CDR2: SGHTA and FQGTGA. There are 16 residues in the CDR3. Here the CDR3 DNA reads TGTGCCAGCAGCTTAAGGGGCGGGGGCTCCTACAATGAGCAGTTCTTC. Its translation: CASSLRGGGSYNEQFF.

The V and J genes are TRBV19 and TRBJ2-7, with D perhaps TRBD1 (6 bases). The germline V and J ends were trimmed by 5 bases and 6 bases, with 17 bases remaining between them. Germline CDR1 LNHDA, CDR2 SQIVND (reference sequence). This CDR3 contains 14 residues. The CDR3 DNA reads TGTGCCAGTAGTTTACAGGGTTCCACCAGCGAGCAGTACTTC. This codes for CASSLQGSTSEQYF.

The chain employs TRBV2 and TRBJ1-3; the D gene is possibly TRBD1 (6 bases). Trimming took off 6 bases at V and 0 bases at J, with 15 bases between the two ends. The CDR3 totals 16 residues. Germline V gene data show CDR1 as SNHLY and CDR2 as FYNNEI. The CDR3 spells CASSATRGSSGNTIYF. For the CDR3, the DNA is TGTGCCAGCAGCGCCACTAGGGGGAGCTCTGGAAACACCATATATTTT. The full variable domain, in which reference TRBV2 and TRBJ1-3 provide the parts outside the CDR3, is EPEVTQTPSHQVTQMGQEVILRCVPISNHLYFYWYRQILGQKVEFLVSFYNNEISEKSEIFDDQFSVERPDGSNFTLKIRSTKLEDSAMYFCASSATRGSSGNTIYFGEGSWLTVV.

This clone has a handful of counts. V is TRBV4-1 and J is TRBJ1-6, with D perhaps matching TRBD1 (5 bases). CDR1 and CDR2 from the germline V gene are MGHRA and YSYEKL. The CDR3 runs to 18 residues. The V and J ends lost 1 base and 7 bases respectively, with 20 bases between them. CDR3 protein: CASSQGVNVGGVNSPLHF. As DNA, the CDR3 is TGCGCCAGCAGCCAAGGTGTCAACGTCGGGGGGGTCAATTCACCCCTCCACTTT.

The chain links TRBV28 to TRBJ2-3; 12 nucleotides align to TRBD2. The CDR3 is made up of 15 amino acids. The V and J ends lost 5 bases and 3 bases, in that order; junction bases with no gene match: 3. The germline V gene has CDR1 MDHEN and CDR2 SYDVKM. CDR3: CASSLGLAGTDTQYF. The CDR3, as DNA: TGTGCCAGCAGTCTCGGACTAGCGGGGACAGATACGCAGTATTTT.

J is TRBJ1-4 and V is TRBV21-1; the D call in the table, TRBD1, was not verified against the DNA. TRBV21-1 is a pseudogene segment. The CDR3 loop spans 20 amino acids. The CDR3 DNA sequence: TGTGCCAGCAGCAAAGCGCGTATCCGGGACAGGGGGACAACTAATGAAAAACTGTTTTTT. As protein: CASSKARIRDRGTTNEKLFF.

This clone was found a few times. The chain uses TRBV19 and TRBJ1-3, with no clear D. The CDR3 spans 16 residues. Trimming left V 7 bases short and J 0 bases short, with 16 bases between. CDR1 and CDR2 from the germline V gene are LNHDA and SQIVND (reference sequence). The CDR3 loop is CASIPTEFPSGNTIYF. CDR3 coding DNA: TGTGCCAGTATTCCTACCGAGTTTCCCTCTGGAAACACCATATATTTT. Supplemented by reference TRBV19 and TRBJ1-3, the full variable domain reads DGGITQSPKYLFRKEGQNVTLSCEQNLNHDAMYWYRQDPGQGLRLIYYSQIVNDFQKGDIAEGYSVSREKKESFPLTVTSAQKNPTAFYLCASIPTEFPSGNTIYFGEGSWLTVV.

The J gene is TRBJ1-5, the V gene TRBV7-2; TRBD1 agrees at 7 bases. Germline values: CDR1 SGHTA, CDR2 FQGNSA. This CDR3 contains 15 residues. V lost 1 base and J lost 3; bases outside the gene matches: 3. The CDR3 DNA reads as TGTGCCAGCAGCTTAGGGGGACAGTTCAATCAGCCCCAGCATTTT. The encoded protein is CASSLGGQFNQPQHF. The complete variable domain, with remaining parts taken from reference TRBV7-2 and TRBJ1-5, reads GAGVSQSPSNKVTEKGKDVELRCDPISGHTALYWYRQSLGQGLEFLIYFQGNSAPDKSGLPSDRFSAERTGGSVSTLTIQRTQQEDSAVYLCASSLGGQFNQPQHFGDGTRLSIL.

Written as DNA, the CDR3 is TGTGCCAGCTCAGATAACAGGGGGCCTTACGATTCACCCCTCCACTTT. Translating gives CASSDNRGPYDSPLHF. This chain uses TRBV18 with TRBJ1-6; 9 nucleotides agree with TRBD1. V shed 5 bases and J 8 bases; nucleotides not matched to a gene: 10. CDR1 is KGHSH and CDR2 is LQKENI in the germline V gene. This CDR3 contains 16 residues.

This clone has a count of ten or more. The genes are TRBV5-8 and TRBJ1-5, with 7 bases lining up with TRBD1. The trim removed 4 bases at V and 4 bases at J, leaving 2 bases unmatched. Germline loops: CDR1 SGHTS, CDR2 YDEGEE. CDR3 length: 13 residues. The DNA of the CDR3 is TGTGCCAGCAGCCCGACAGGGAATCAGCCCCAGCATTTT. This codes for CASSPTGNQPQHF.

The chain carries TRBV11-2 and TRBJ1-2, with D possibly TRBD1 on 6 matching bases. Germline assignment: CDR1 SGHAT and CDR2 FQNNGV. The CDR3 contains 14 residues. Trimming removed 0 bases from V and 8 bases from J, with 13 bases in between. CDR3 sequence: CASSLEPTGFGYTF. As DNA, the CDR3 is TGTGCCAGCAGCTTAGAGCCAACAGGGTTCGGCTACACCTTC.

This clone occurred once. The chain is built from TRBV9 and TRBJ1-2, with D uncertain. V was pared by 4 bases and J by 4 bases, with 14 bases between. This CDR3 contains 14 residues. From germline, CDR1 is SGDLS and CDR2 YYNGEE. This chain's CDR3 is CASSNSAGSYGYTF. The DNA of the CDR3 is TGTGCCAGCAGCAATAGTGCCGGGAGCTATGGCTACACCTTC.

The chain recombines TRBV19 with TRBJ2-5; 7 bases align to TRBD1. Germline values: CDR1 LNHDA, CDR2 SQIVND (reference sequence). The junction had 4 bases not matched to a gene; V was cut back by 5 bases and J by 1 base. This CDR3 has 14 amino acids. This chain's CDR3 is CASSFGTAQETQYF. CDR3 in DNA: TGTGCCAGTAGTTTTGGGACAGCCCAAGAGACCCAGTACTTC.

The CDR3 DNA sequence: TGTGCCAGCAGCCCCGACAGCGCCGGGTGGTATGGCTACACCTTC. It is translated as CASSPDSAGWYGYTF. The genes are TRBV6-5 and TRBJ1-2, with a tentative D call TRBD1 (5 bases). Trimming shortened V by 6 bases and J by 5 bases, and 19 bases separated the two germline ends. Looked up from germline, CDR1 is MNHEY and CDR2 is SVGAGI. The CDR3 spans 15 residues.

This clone was seen a single time. This chain uses TRBV19 with TRBJ1-2; tentative D call: TRBD1 (5 bases). Trimming removed 5 bases at V and 4 bases at J, with 17 bases between. In germline, CDR1 is LNHDA, CDR2 SQIVND (reference sequence). The CDR3 is 15 amino acids. CDR3 DNA: TGTGCCAGTAGTCCCCGTGGGGGGGTCCCCTATGGCTACACCTTC. It yields the protein CASSPRGGVPYGYTF.

The chain recombines TRBV19 with TRBJ1-6, with 7 nucleotides matching TRBD1. The length of the CDR3 is 15 residues. Germline CDR1 LNHDA, CDR2 SQIVND (reference sequence). Trimming took 7 bases from V and 4 from J; bases not matched to a gene: 7. CDR3 amino acids: CASTPTGLYNSPLHF. CDR3 nucleotide sequence: TGTGCCAGTACCCCGACAGGGCTTTATAATTCACCCCTCCACTTT.

The gene calls are TRBV19 and TRBJ2-3; the D gene is possibly TRBD2 (6 bases). CDR1 LNHDA and CDR2 SQIVND come from the germline V gene (reference sequence). The CDR3 contains 16 residues. The V end lost 5 bases, the J end lost 1 base, and 16 bases lay between the germline ends. CDR3 sequence (DNA): TGTGCCAGTAGTGAAACGGGGGATAGGGGCACAGATACGCAGTATTTT. This gives the protein CASSETGDRGTDTQYF.

V is TRBV5-4 and J is TRBJ2-7; TRBD1 matches at 8 bases. The CDR3 is made up of 15 amino acids. Germline trimming cut 7 bases from V and 3 bases from J; bases unmatched to any gene: 12. The germline V gene encodes CDR1 SGHNT and CDR2 YYREEE (reference sequence). The CDR3 coding sequence is TGTGCCAGCCAGACGGAGAGACAGGGGCTCTACGAGCAGTACTTC. This sequence encodes CASQTERQGLYEQYF.